This T cell receptor beta chain was identified in a study of blood T cell repertoires in COVID-19. Methods used by the authors: Reference gene primers were amplified, and this amplification served to estimate nucleated cell counts. The protocol was immunoSEQ multiplex PCR, while the TCRdb copy is restricted to in-frame clones and leaves out a portion. The V and J calls and the clone size are those of that table, but D and trimming were determined from the DNA. Among approximately 44,000 clones listed, 60% to 85% were seen once. The V and J ends lost 3 bases and 3 bases, in that order; junction bases with no gene match: 7. The CDR3 loop spans 15 amino acids.

Sample: peripheral blood. The receptor was isolated from a woman aged 80 or older with acute or convalescent COVID-19. The chain uses TRBV5-3 and TRBJ2-3, with TRBD2 matching 7 bases. TRBV5-3 is annotated as an ORF whose role is uncertain. The CDR3 is CARSWAGLKTDTQYF. In DNA, the CDR3 is TGTGCCAGAAGCTGGGCGGGACTAAAAACAGATACGCAGTATTTT.